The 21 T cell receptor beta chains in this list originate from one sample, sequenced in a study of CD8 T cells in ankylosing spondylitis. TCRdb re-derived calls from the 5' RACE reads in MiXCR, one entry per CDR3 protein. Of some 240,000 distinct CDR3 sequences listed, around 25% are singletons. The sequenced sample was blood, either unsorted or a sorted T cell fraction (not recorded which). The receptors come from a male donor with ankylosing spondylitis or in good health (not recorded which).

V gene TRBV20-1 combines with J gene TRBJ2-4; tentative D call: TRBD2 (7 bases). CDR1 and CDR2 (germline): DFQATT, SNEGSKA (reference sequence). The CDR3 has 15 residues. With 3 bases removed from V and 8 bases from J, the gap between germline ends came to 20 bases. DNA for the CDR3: TGCAGTGCTAGCTCAGGAGGGGGGGGAGGTTACATTCAGTACTTC. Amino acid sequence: CSASSGGGGGYIQYF.

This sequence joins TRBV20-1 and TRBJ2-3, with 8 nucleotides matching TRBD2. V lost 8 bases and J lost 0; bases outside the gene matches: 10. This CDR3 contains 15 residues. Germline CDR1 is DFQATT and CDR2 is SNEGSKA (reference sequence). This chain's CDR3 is CSPGLGTASTDTQYF. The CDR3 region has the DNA TGCAGTCCGGGACTAGGAACCGCTAGCACAGATACGCAGTATTTT.

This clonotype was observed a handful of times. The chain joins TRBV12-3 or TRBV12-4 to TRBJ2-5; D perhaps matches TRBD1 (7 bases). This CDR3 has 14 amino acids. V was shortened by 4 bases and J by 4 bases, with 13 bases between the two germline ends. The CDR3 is CASSSGGSRETQYF. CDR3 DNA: TGTGCCAGCAGTTCAGGGGGGAGCCGAGAGACCCAGTACTTC.

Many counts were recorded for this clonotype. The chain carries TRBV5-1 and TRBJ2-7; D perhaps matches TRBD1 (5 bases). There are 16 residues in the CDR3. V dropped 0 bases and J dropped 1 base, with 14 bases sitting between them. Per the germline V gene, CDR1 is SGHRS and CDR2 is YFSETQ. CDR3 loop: CASSLEITGLSYEQYF. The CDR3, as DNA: TGCGCCAGCAGCTTGGAAATCACAGGCCTTTCCTACGAGCAGTACTTC.

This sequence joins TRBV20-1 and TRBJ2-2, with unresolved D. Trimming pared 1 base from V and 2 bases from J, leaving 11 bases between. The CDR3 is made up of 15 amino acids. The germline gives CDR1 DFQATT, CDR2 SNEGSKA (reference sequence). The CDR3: CSARGWQPNTGELFF. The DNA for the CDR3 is TGCAGTGCTAGAGGGTGGCAGCCCAACACCGGGGAGCTGTTTTTT.

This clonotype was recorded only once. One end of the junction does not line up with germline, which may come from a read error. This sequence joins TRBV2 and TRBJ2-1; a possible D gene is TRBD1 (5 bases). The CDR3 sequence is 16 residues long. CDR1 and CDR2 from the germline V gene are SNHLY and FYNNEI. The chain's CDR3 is CASRHRSQPSDNEQFF. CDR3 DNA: TGTGCCAGCAGGCACAGGTCCCAACCCTCCGACAATGAGCAGTTCTTC.

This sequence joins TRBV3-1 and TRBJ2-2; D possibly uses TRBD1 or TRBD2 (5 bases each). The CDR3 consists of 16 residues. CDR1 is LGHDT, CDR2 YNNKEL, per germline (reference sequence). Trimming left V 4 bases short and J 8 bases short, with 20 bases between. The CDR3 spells CASSPNRGRERGELFF. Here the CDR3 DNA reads TGTGCCAGCAGCCCTAATCGGGGCAGGGAGCGGGGGGAGCTGTTTTTT.

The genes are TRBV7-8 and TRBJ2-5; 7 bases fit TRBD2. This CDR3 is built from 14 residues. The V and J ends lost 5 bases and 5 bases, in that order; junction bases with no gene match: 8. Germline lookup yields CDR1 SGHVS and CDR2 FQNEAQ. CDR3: CASSPILARETQYF. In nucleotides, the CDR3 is TGTGCCAGCAGCCCCATACTAGCGAGGGAGACCCAGTACTTC.

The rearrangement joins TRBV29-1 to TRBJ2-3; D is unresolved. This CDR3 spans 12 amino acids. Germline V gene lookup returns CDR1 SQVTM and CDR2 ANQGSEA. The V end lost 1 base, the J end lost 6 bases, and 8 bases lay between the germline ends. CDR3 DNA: TGCAGCGTTGAAGGGGGATCGGATACGCAGTATTTT. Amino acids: CSVEGGSDTQYF.

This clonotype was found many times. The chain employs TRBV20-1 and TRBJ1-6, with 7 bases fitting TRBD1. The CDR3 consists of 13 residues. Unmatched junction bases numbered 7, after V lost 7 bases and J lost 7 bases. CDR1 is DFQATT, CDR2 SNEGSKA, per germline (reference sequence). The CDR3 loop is CSVPGQQNSPLHF. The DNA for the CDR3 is TGCAGTGTCCCGGGACAGCAGAATTCACCCCTCCACTTT.

CDR3 loop: CSAPPVGQGFAGELFF. The CDR3 nucleotides read TGCAGTGCTCCCCCCGTCGGGCAGGGGTTCGCCGGGGAGCTGTTTTTT. The chain is built from TRBV20-1 and TRBJ2-2; weak D call: TRBD1 (6 bases). The V gene lost 5 bases and the J gene lost 6 bases, with 22 bases spanning the gap. CDR1 and CDR2 (germline): DFQATT, SNEGSKA (reference sequence). The CDR3 extends over 16 amino acids.

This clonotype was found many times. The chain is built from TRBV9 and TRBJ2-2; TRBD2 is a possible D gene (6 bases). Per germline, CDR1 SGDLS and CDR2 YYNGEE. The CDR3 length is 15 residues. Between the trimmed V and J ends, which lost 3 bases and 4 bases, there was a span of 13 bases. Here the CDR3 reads CASSAGGVITGELFF. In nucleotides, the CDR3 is TGTGCCAGCAGCGCGGGCGGGGTGATCACCGGGGAGCTGTTTTTT.

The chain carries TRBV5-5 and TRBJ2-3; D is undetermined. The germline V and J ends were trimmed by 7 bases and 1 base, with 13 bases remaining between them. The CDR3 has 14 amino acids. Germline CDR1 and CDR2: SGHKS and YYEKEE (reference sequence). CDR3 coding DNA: TGTGCCAGCGGGTGGCAACTCGGCACAGATACGCAGTATTTT. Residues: CASGWQLGTDTQYF.

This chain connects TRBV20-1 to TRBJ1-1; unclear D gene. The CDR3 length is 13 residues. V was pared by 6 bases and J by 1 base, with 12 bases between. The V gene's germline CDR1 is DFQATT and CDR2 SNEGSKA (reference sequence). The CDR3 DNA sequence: TGCAGTGCGCCGGACGGAGGGAACACTGAAGCTTTCTTT. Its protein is CSAPDGGNTEAFF.

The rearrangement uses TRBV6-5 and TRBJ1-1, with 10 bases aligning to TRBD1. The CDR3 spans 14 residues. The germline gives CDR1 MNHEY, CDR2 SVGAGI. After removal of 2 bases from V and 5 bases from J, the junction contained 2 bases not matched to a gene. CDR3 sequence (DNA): TGTGCCAGCAGTTACGGGACAGGGGTTACTGAAGCTTTCTTT. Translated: CASSYGTGVTEAFF.

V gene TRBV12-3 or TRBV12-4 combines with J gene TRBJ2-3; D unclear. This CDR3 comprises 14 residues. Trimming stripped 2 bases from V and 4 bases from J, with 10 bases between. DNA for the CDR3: TGTGCCAGCAGTTTACCCCCGCGAGCAGATACGCAGTATTTT. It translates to CASSLPPRADTQYF.

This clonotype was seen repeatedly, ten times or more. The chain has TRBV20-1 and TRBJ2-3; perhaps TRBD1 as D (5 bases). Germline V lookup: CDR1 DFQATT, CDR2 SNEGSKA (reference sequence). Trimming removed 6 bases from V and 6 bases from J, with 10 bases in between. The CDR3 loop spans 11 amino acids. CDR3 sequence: CSATGPDTQYF. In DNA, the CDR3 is TGCAGTGCAACAGGACCGGATACGCAGTATTTT.

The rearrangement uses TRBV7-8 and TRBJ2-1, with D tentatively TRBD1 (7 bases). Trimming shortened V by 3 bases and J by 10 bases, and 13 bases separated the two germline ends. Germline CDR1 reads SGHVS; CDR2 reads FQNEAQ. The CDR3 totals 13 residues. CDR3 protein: CASSFRGAREQFF. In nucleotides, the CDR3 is TGTGCCAGCAGCTTCAGGGGGGCTAGGGAGCAGTTCTTC.

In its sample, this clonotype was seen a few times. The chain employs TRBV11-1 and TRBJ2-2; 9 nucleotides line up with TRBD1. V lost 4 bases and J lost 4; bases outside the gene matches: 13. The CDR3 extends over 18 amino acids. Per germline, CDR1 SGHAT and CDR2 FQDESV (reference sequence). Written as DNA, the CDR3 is TGTGCCAGCAGCTCCCCCGAGTCGGACAGGGGCGGCACCGGGGAGCTGTTTTTT. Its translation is CASSSPESDRGGTGELFF. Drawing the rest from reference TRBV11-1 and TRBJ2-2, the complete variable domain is EAEVAQSPRYKITEKSQAVAFWCDPISGHATLYWYRQILGQGPELLVQFQDESVVDDSQLPKDRFSAERLKGVDSTLKIQPAELGDSAMYLCASSSPESDRGGTGELFFGEGSRLTVL.

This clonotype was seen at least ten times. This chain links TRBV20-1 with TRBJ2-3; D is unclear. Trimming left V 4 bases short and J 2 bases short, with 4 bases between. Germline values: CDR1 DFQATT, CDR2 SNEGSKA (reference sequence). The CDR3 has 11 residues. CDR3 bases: TGCAGTGCTACTCACACAGATACGCAGTATTTT. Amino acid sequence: CSATHTDTQYF.

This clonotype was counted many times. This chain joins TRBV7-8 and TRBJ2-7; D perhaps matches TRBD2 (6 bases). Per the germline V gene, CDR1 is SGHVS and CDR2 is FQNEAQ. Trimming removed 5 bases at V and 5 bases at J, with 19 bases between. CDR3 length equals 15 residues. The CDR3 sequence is CASSPIERVMNEQYF. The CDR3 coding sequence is TGTGCCAGCAGCCCGATAGAGCGGGTCATGAACGAGCAGTACTTC. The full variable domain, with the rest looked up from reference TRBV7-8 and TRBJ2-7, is GAGVSQSPRYKVAKRGQDVALRCDPISGHVSLFWYQQALGQGPEFLTYFQNEAQLDKSGLPSDRFFAERPEGSVSTLKIQRTQQEDSAVYLCASSPIERVMNEQYFGPGTRLTVT.